This T cell receptor (beta chain) was sequenced for a study of blood T cell repertoires in COVID-19. Study summary: Some COVID-19 samples were acute and others convalescent; all came from the United States, Italy and Spain. The cDNA or gDNA used as material had been derived from T cells, B-cell-depleted T cells, or PBMCs.

Repertoires were generated with immunoSEQ multiplex PCR, while TCRdb's copy carries only in-frame clones and drops some. The sample yields just over 65,000 clones, roughly nine tenths seen once. CDR1 is MNHEY and CDR2 is SVGAGI in the germline V gene. The CDR3 is 15 amino acids. After removal of 3 bases from V and 4 bases from J, the junction contained 5 bases not matched to a gene. V is TRBV6-5 and J is TRBJ2-5; 10 bases agree with TRBD1. Sequencing input: peripheral blood. This receptor was identified in a man aged 60 to 75 with acute or convalescent COVID-19. The CDR3 spells CASSYGTGVSETQYF. The CDR3 DNA reads TGTGCCAGCAGTTATGGGACAGGGGTTTCAGAGACCCAGTACTTC.